This TCR beta chain was recorded in a study of cytomegalovirus exposure and HLA in healthy donors. Study-wide findings and caveats: A later analysis reportedly identified an Asian-associated ancestry cluster as carrying fewer N-insertions than the roughly 700-donor mean.

In the case of this clone: Its specificity is not known.

Germline trimming cut 3 bases from V and 1 base from J; bases unmatched to any gene: 8. CDR1 and CDR2 from the germline V gene are MDHEN and SYDVKM. The CDR3 spans 16 residues. A multiplex PCR was run with 60 Vbeta primers and 13 Jbeta primers. Only in-frame clones appear in the TCRdb table, and some are missing; sequencing was by immunoSEQ multiplex PCR. The sample holds roughly 150,000 clones, around four fifths seen once. The sequenced sample consisted of PBMCs. The source of this sequence is a woman between 18 and 29 years old in good health and CMV-seronegative. The rearrangement uses TRBV28 and TRBJ1-1; 7 positions match TRBD1. CDR3 residues: CASSFKQGLPNTEAFF. The CDR3 DNA reads TGTGCCAGCAGTTTTAAACAGGGGTTACCGAACACTGAAGCTTTCTTT.